These 8 T cell receptor beta chains were all obtained from the same sample, sequenced in a study of CD8+ T cells in alopecia areata. Extracted RNA was reverse transcribed into cDNA, the sequencing template. Clones were sequenced by immunoSEQ multiplex PCR, and TCRdb holds only the in-frame ones, with some missing. The sample shows roughly 120,000 clones, over 60% of them seen only once. Sequenced: CD4+ T cells sorted from blood. All receptors come from a human donor in good health.

The chain couples TRBV6-1 to TRBJ2-2; D is ambiguous. The CDR3 consists of 16 residues. Trimming took off 0 bases at V and 0 bases at J, with 8 bases between the two ends. Germline V gene lookup returns CDR1 MNHNS and CDR2 SASEGT. The CDR3 region is CASSEAPSTNTGELFF. The CDR3 DNA sequence: TGTGCCAGCAGTGAAGCCCCCAGCACGAACACCGGGGAGCTGTTTTTT.

This clone was observed a handful of times. CDR3 amino acids: CSVGTGLTEAFF. CDR3 sequence (DNA): TGCAGCGTGGGGACAGGGCTCACTGAAGCTTTCTTT. The rearrangement uses TRBV29-1 and TRBJ1-1; 9 nucleotides agree with TRBD1. With V trimmed by 6 bases and J by 4 bases, 3 bases remained unmatched. The length of the CDR3 is 12 residues. The germline V gene has CDR1 SQVTM and CDR2 ANQGSEA.

This rearrangement joins TRBV11-2 to TRBJ2-3; possibly TRBD2 for D (6 bases). Trimming stripped 6 bases from V and 0 bases from J, with 13 bases between. Looked up from germline, CDR1 is SGHAT and CDR2 is FQNNGV. This CDR3 has 15 amino acids. The CDR3 spells CASSSPGLSTDTQYF. The CDR3 DNA sequence: TGTGCCAGCAGTTCACCGGGACTGAGCACAGATACGCAGTATTTT.

The chain recombines TRBV6-5 with TRBJ2-3, with D unresolved. This CDR3 is 11 amino acids long. Germline V lookup: CDR1 MNHEY, CDR2 SVGAGI. Trimming shortened V by 6 bases and J by 4 bases, and 5 bases separated the two germline ends. This chain's CDR3 is CASSTADTQYF. CDR3 in DNA: TGTGCCAGCAGCACGGCAGATACGCAGTATTTT.

The chain couples TRBV30 to TRBJ1-4; D not resolved. The CDR3 has 13 residues. Looked up from germline, CDR1 is GTSNPN and CDR2 is SVGIG (reference sequence). The ends were cut back, 8 bases at V and 2 bases at J, with 12 bases in the middle. The CDR3 reads CAGNWQTNEKLFF. The CDR3 DNA reads TGTGCCGGCAATTGGCAGACTAATGAAAAACTGTTTTTT.

This clone was picked up a small number of times. V and J are TRBV2 and TRBJ1-1, with D tentatively TRBD1 (6 bases). Germline V gene data show CDR1 as SNHLY and CDR2 as FYNNEI. Trimming took off 6 bases at V and 0 bases at J, with 20 bases between the two ends. The CDR3 covers 17 residues. CDR3 DNA: TGTGCCAGCAGACCGGGAGGGGGGCGAGTCATGAACACTGAAGCTTTCTTT. It yields the protein CASRPGGGRVMNTEAFF. Full variable domain (rest looked up from reference TRBV2 and TRBJ1-1): EPEVTQTPSHQVTQMGQEVILRCVPISNHLYFYWYRQILGQKVEFLVSFYNNEISEKSEIFDDQFSVERPDGSNFTLKIRSTKLEDSAMYFCASRPGGGRVMNTEAFFGQGTRLTVV.

The chain has TRBV30 and TRBJ1-2; 7 bases are shared with TRBD1. This CDR3 spans 12 amino acids. Germline CDR1 GTSNPN, CDR2 SVGIG (reference sequence). The ends lost 2 bases at V and 10 bases at J; junction bases unmatched: 7. CDR3 region: CAWSLQGNSYTF. The CDR3 bases are TGTGCCTGGAGTCTACAGGGGAACTCCTACACCTTC.

The J gene is TRBJ1-5, the V gene TRBV11-2, with a possible D match to TRBD1 (6 bases). CDR1 and CDR2 from the germline V gene are SGHAT and FQNNGV. The CDR3 spans 16 residues. V was trimmed by 6 bases and J by 3 bases, leaving 18 bases between them. The chain's CDR3 is CASSRQGGGNNQPQHF. The CDR3 DNA follows: TGTGCCAGCAGTCGACAAGGGGGGGGAAACAATCAGCCCCAGCATTTT.